The T cell receptor (beta chain) described here comes from a study of blood T cell repertoires in COVID-19. In germline, CDR1 is LGHNA, CDR2 YSLEER. V was shortened by 1 base and J by 3 bases, with 13 bases between the two germline ends. The CDR3 covers 16 residues. Profiling relied on immunoSEQ multiplex PCR, and the TCRdb table lists in-frame clones only, not all of them. The sample gives approximately 100,000 clones, less than 85% of which show up once; less than 2% is in the top ten. The V gene is TRBV4-3, the J gene TRBJ2-1; TRBD2 might be the D (6 bases). The sequenced material came from peripheral blood. This TCR was recovered from a woman between 65 and 79 years old with active or convalescent COVID-19. CDR3 bases: TGCGCCAGCAGCCAAGGACTAGTCCAATTCTACAATGAGCAGTTCTTC. This gives the protein CASSQGLVQFYNEQFF.